The 22 T cell receptor beta chains given below trace back to one sample, sequenced in a study of CD8+ T cells in alopecia areata. Extraction of RNA preceded its reverse transcription into cDNA, which served as the sequencing template. Method: immunoSEQ multiplex PCR; TCRdb's copy keeps in-frame clones and lacks some. This sample carries under 300,000 clones, about 68% of them seen once, and the ten largest clones take approximately 1.2%. The material was CD4+ T cells sorted from blood, obtained at week 0. The source of these receptors is a human donor with alopecia areata.

This clone was counted once. The rearrangement joins TRBV5-1 to TRBJ1-2; tentative D call: TRBD1 (6 bases). CDR3 length equals 15 residues. Germline-derived CDR1 and CDR2 are SGHRS and YFSETQ. V lost 0 bases and J 6 bases, leaving 15 bases between the germline ends. CDR3 in amino acids: CASSLAPKGVDGYTF. CDR3 DNA: TGCGCCAGCAGCTTGGCCCCCAAGGGGGTGGATGGCTACACCTTC.

In DNA form, the CDR3 reads TGTGCCAGCAGGGCGGAGCAAGAGACCCAGTACTTC. Translating it yields CASRAEQETQYF. The chain is built from TRBV2 and TRBJ2-5; unclear D gene. V lost 6 bases to trimming and J lost 2 bases, with 7 bases between them. The germline gives CDR1 SNHLY, CDR2 FYNNEI. This CDR3 region has 12 residues.

The rearrangement uses TRBV29-1 and TRBJ1-2; 8 bases line up with TRBD1. This CDR3 has 13 residues. The V and J ends lost 3 bases and 6 bases, in that order; junction bases with no gene match: 6. Per the germline V gene, CDR1 is SQVTM and CDR2 is ANQGSEA. This CDR3 reads CSVEDREYHGYTF. In nucleotides, the CDR3 is TGCAGCGTTGAGGACAGGGAGTATCATGGCTACACCTTC.

This clone was observed many times. The chain recombines TRBV4-3 with TRBJ1-4; TRBD1 is a possible D gene (6 bases). The V gene's germline CDR1 is LGHNA and CDR2 YSLEER. Trimming stripped 0 bases from V and 3 bases from J, with 8 bases between. This CDR3 contains 15 residues. As DNA, the CDR3 is TGCGCCAGCAGCCAAGATTACAGGGCTAATGAAAAACTGTTTTTT. Residues: CASSQDYRANEKLFF.

Concerning this clone: Other DNA sequences in the same sample also yield this CDR3. This rearrangement joins TRBV5-6 to TRBJ2-7; no clear D. Germline V lookup: CDR1 SGHDT, CDR2 YYEEEE. The CDR3 consists of 11 residues. V was shortened by 4 bases and J by 3 bases, with 5 bases between the two germline ends. The CDR3 DNA reads as TGTGCCAGCAGCCTAGACTACGAGCAGTACTTC. Translated, it gives CASSLDYEQYF.

Notes on this clone: Other DNA sequences in the same sample also yield this CDR3. The V call is TRBV20-1, the J call TRBJ2-5; D gene ambiguous. Germline V gene lookup returns CDR1 DFQATT and CDR2 SNEGSKA (reference sequence). Trimming pared 6 bases from V and 2 bases from J, leaving 7 bases between. CDR3 length: 11 residues. The CDR3: CSAAPQETQYF. CDR3 sequence (DNA): TGCAGTGCCGCCCCTCAAGAGACCCAGTACTTC.

CDR3 region: CASSQEGGYGYGYTF. The CDR3 region has the DNA TGCGCCAGCAGCCAAGAGGGAGGGTACGGCTATGGCTACACCTTC. The chain employs TRBV4-3 and TRBJ1-2; no definite D call. The CDR3 extends over 15 amino acids. Trimming shortened V by 0 bases and J by 4 bases, and 12 bases separated the two germline ends. Germline V gives CDR1 LGHNA, CDR2 YSLEER.

This rearrangement joins TRBV7-9 to TRBJ2-4; the match to TRBD1 covers 7 bases. The trim removed 1 base at V and 0 bases at J, leaving 6 bases unmatched. Looked up from germline, CDR1 is SEHNR and CDR2 is FQNEAQ (reference sequence). This CDR3 has 17 amino acids. The CDR3 DNA follows: TGTGCCAGCAGCTTAGAGAACAGGGGCCGAGCCAAAAACATTCAGTACTTC. This translates into CASSLENRGRAKNIQYF.

The gene calls are TRBV5-6 and TRBJ2-7, with 8 bases lining up with TRBD1. Germline V lookup: CDR1 SGHDT, CDR2 YYEEEE. This CDR3 region has 13 residues. V was pared by 4 bases and J by 1 base, with 1 base of the junction left unmatched. The chain's CDR3 is CASSRDRSYEQYF. CDR3 sequence (DNA): TGTGCCAGCAGCAGGGACAGGTCCTACGAGCAGTACTTC.

The rearrangement uses TRBV5-1 and TRBJ2-5; the match to TRBD2 covers 14 bases. V lost 3 bases and J lost 1; bases outside the gene matches: 5. This CDR3 region has 17 residues. Germline loops: CDR1 SGHRS, CDR2 YFSETQ. The CDR3 DNA reads as TGCGCCAGCAGCTCCTGGACTAGCGGGGGGCGCCAAGAGACCCAGTACTTC. This sequence encodes CASSSWTSGGRQETQYF.

This rearrangement joins TRBV7-9 to TRBJ2-1; D remains unclear. The CDR3 length is 13 residues. Germline assignment: CDR1 SEHNR and CDR2 FQNEAQ (reference sequence). V lost 5 bases and J 7 bases, leaving 12 bases between the germline ends. CDR3 DNA: TGTGCCAGCAGCCTCCGATCATTTAATGAGCAGTTCTTC. This translates into CASSLRSFNEQFF.

The chain has TRBV7-2 and TRBJ1-5; D possibly corresponds to TRBD1 (6 bases). This CDR3 contains 15 residues. Germline loops: CDR1 SGHTA, CDR2 FQGNSA. The V and J ends lost 4 bases and 0 bases respectively, with 10 bases between them. CDR3 amino acids: CASSSGDFSNQPQHF. CDR3 bases: TGTGCCAGCAGCTCAGGGGACTTTAGCAATCAGCCCCAGCATTTT.

This chain links TRBV27 with TRBJ2-7; TRBD2 aligns across 7 bases. CDR1 and CDR2 (germline): MNHEY, SMNVEV (reference sequence). CDR3 length: 14 residues. Trimming cost V 6 bases and J 3 bases; bases outside gene matches: 8. DNA of the CDR3: TGTGCCAGCAGCGAGACTAGCCTAAACTACGAGCAGTACTTC. Protein sequence: CASSETSLNYEQYF.

This rearrangement joins TRBV5-1 to TRBJ2-3; 7 bases map to TRBD1. Germline lookup yields CDR1 SGHRS and CDR2 YFSETQ. V was pared by 3 bases and J by 1 base, with 2 bases of the junction left unmatched. The CDR3 runs to 14 residues. DNA of the CDR3: TGCGCCAGCAGCTCCGGACAGGGCACAGATACGCAGTATTTT. Amino acid sequence: CASSSGQGTDTQYF.

V gene TRBV29-1 combines with J gene TRBJ2-7, with D possibly TRBD2 on 5 matching bases. Trimming shortened V by 2 bases and J by 4 bases, and 15 bases separated the two germline ends. CDR3 length equals 14 residues. Germline values: CDR1 SQVTM, CDR2 ANQGSEA. DNA of the CDR3: TGCAGCGTTGAAACCTCGGGGAGTCGGTACGAGCAGTACTTC. Translation gives CSVETSGSRYEQYF.

In this sample, this clone turned up once. The chain recombines TRBV7-6 with TRBJ2-6, with D possibly TRBD1 on 6 matching bases. CDR3 size: 17 residues. V was shortened by 5 bases and J by 0 bases, with 14 bases between the two germline ends. CDR1 and CDR2 (germline): SGHVS, FNYEAQ. The CDR3 bases are TGTGCCAGCAGCCGCTTCCTACAGGGCTCTGGGGCCAACGTCCTGACTTTC. Translating it yields CASSRFLQGSGANVLTF.

The rearrangement links TRBV16 to TRBJ2-5, with TRBD2 matching over 14 bases. The J segment lost 5 bases and the V segment lost 4 bases, leaving 3 bases of the junction unmatched. The CDR3 contains 15 residues. Looked up from germline, CDR1 is KGHSY and CDR2 is FQNENV. The chain's CDR3 is CASSRLAGGKETQYF. In DNA, the CDR3 is TGTGCCAGCAGCCGACTAGCGGGGGGGAAGGAGACCCAGTACTTC.

The chain carries TRBV29-1 and TRBJ2-1; 14 positions agree with TRBD2. V lost 5 bases and J lost 3; bases outside the gene matches: 6. CDR3 length: 16 amino acids. Germline values: CDR1 SQVTM, CDR2 ANQGSEA. CDR3 loop: CSVKGLAGDFYNEQFF. The CDR3 bases are TGCAGCGTTAAGGGACTAGCGGGGGACTTCTACAATGAGCAGTTCTTC.

The V and J genes are TRBV30 and TRBJ1-2; a weak D match, TRBD1 (6 bases). Germline V gives CDR1 GTSNPN, CDR2 SVGIG (reference sequence). V dropped 7 bases and J dropped 2 bases, with 14 bases sitting between them. The CDR3 spans 13 residues. In nucleotides, the CDR3 is TGTGCCTCCAAGTCAGGGGCAAACTATGGCTACACCTTC. It is translated as CASKSGANYGYTF.

This clone has just a few counts. This chain joins TRBV5-1 and TRBJ2-7; 9 bases map to TRBD2. The CDR3 is 15 amino acids. Trimming removed 4 bases from V and 4 bases from J; junction bases left unmatched: 9. Germline V gives CDR1 SGHRS, CDR2 YFSETQ. The DNA of the CDR3 is TGCGCCAGCAGCAACGGGACTAGCTCCGGATACGAGCAGTACTTC. Amino acids: CASSNGTSSGYEQYF.

The chain combines TRBV2 with TRBJ1-2, with no clear D. The germline CDR1 and CDR2 sequences are SNHLY and FYNNEI. The CDR3 is made up of 17 amino acids. The V gene lost 0 bases and the J gene lost 2 bases, with 16 bases spanning the gap. CDR3 residues: CASSEAKGARPNYGYTF. CDR3 nucleotides: TGTGCCAGCAGTGAAGCGAAGGGCGCGAGGCCAAACTATGGCTACACCTTC.

The chain carries TRBV4-1 and TRBJ1-5; 8 bases fit TRBD1. The V and J ends lost 1 base and 1 base, in that order; junction bases with no gene match: 0. This CDR3 is built from 15 residues. Germline loops: CDR1 MGHRA, CDR2 YSYEKL. The CDR3 DNA is TGCGCCAGCAGCCAAGGGGACAGGAGCAATCAGCCCCAGCATTTT. Translated, it gives CASSQGDRSNQPQHF.